Given below is one T cell receptor (beta chain) in context. This sample was included in a study of cytomegalovirus exposure and HLA in healthy donors. Study context: Approximately 180 million T cells yielded 90 million to 130 million unique TCR beta sequences in earlier analysis.

Vbeta (60) and Jbeta (13) primers were used in the PCR. Assay used: immunoSEQ multiplex PCR; TCRdb lists only in-frame clones, some missing. The listing contains 70,000 or so clones. The source of this sequence is a female donor in good health and CMV-seropositive. The sample was PBMCs.

The CDR3 is CSVQGRSTDTQYF. The CDR3 DNA reads as TGCAGCGTTCAGGGCCGTAGCACAGATACGCAGTATTTT. The rearrangement links TRBV29-1 to TRBJ2-3, with a tentative D call TRBD1 (5 bases). This CDR3 spans 13 amino acids. From germline, CDR1 is SQVTM and CDR2 ANQGSEA. Trimming cost V 5 bases and J 0 bases, with 9 bases left between them.